The following is a TCR beta chain sequence with its context. The sample is drawn from a study of blood T cell repertoires in COVID-19. About the study: Samples came from the United States, Italy and Spain, spanning acute and convalescent COVID-19. PBMCs, B-cell-depleted T cells, or T cells were the source of the cDNA or gDNA that made up the material.

In the study's own analysis: Estimates of nucleated cell counts were drawn from the amplification of reference gene primers. TCRdb's table, derived via immunoSEQ multiplex PCR, lists solely in-frame clones and lacks some. The D gene and trimming were derived from the DNA, and the V and J assignments and clone size from that table. The sample has 30,000 to 45,000 clones, roughly 80% seen once. Sequencing was performed on peripheral blood. This clonotype originated in an elderly man with active or convalescent COVID-19.

The CDR3 nucleotides read TGTGCCAGCAGCCCGACAGGGGCGCTAGGTCAGCCCCAGCATTTT. It encodes CASSPTGALGQPQHF. The chain recombines TRBV6-5 with TRBJ1-5, with 8 bases identical to TRBD1. The germline gives CDR1 MNHEY, CDR2 SVGAGI. V lost 6 bases to trimming and J lost 6 bases; unmatched junction nucleotides: 10. The CDR3 totals 15 residues.